Below, 9 T cell receptor beta chains from the same sample are listed, as sequenced in a study of T cells in Graves' hyperthyroidism and ophthalmopathy. RNA transcripts gave rise to amplified TCR beta CDR3 regions. RT-PCR in the first round (using the HTBI primer set) targeted the TCR CDR3. TCRdb re-analysed the multiplex PCR reads in MiXCR, keeping a single row per CDR3 protein. The sample contains 450,000 to 650,000 distinct CDR3 sequences, more than 15% of which appear only once. Sequenced: blood. The source of these receptors is a woman under 30 with Graves' ophthalmopathy.

The table lists this clonotype with many counts. The chain has TRBV20-1 and TRBJ1-4, with D tentatively TRBD1 (5 bases). The CDR3 loop spans 11 amino acids. V lost 6 bases and J lost 8, with 10 bases in between. Germline-derived CDR1 and CDR2 are DFQATT and SNEGSKA (reference sequence). CDR3 DNA sequence: TGCAGTGCCCTCAGACAGGAAAAACTGTTTTTT. This gives the protein CSALRQEKLFF.

There are many counts of this clonotype. This chain links TRBV6-2 or TRBV6-3 with TRBJ2-7; D may be TRBD1 (6 bases). V lost 2 bases and J lost 7, with 9 bases in between. The CDR3 length is 12 residues. Germline V gene sequence: CDR1 MNHEY, CDR2 SVGEGT. CDR3 nucleotides: TGTGCCAGCAGTTACCAGGGGCAGGAGCAGTACTTC. Residues: CASSYQGQEQYF.

This clonotype was detected only a few times. The chain recombines TRBV4-2 with TRBJ2-2, with 8 bases that match TRBD2. Germline lookup yields CDR1 LGHNA and CDR2 YNFKEQ. Trimming at V came to 0 bases and at J to 2 bases, leaving 5 bases not matched to a gene. The CDR3 runs 17 residues. The CDR3 coding sequence is TGTGCCAGCAGCCAAGATTCGGGAGGGGGTAACACCGGGGAGCTGTTTTTT. Encoded protein: CASSQDSGGGNTGELFF.

This clonotype was counted at least ten times. The rearrangement joins TRBV12-3 or TRBV12-4 to TRBJ2-1; TRBD2 agrees at 10 bases. J was trimmed by 2 bases and V by 5 bases; bases with no gene match: 3. CDR3 length equals 15 residues. CDR3: CASSRSGGPYNEQFF. The DNA for the CDR3 is TGTGCCAGCAGTCGTAGCGGGGGGCCCTACAATGAGCAGTTCTTC.

The chain links TRBV10-3 to TRBJ2-3; no reliable D call. Looked up from germline, CDR1 is ENHRY and CDR2 is SYGVKD. The CDR3 contains 12 residues. Trimming took 7 bases from V and 4 from J, leaving 9 bases between them. The CDR3 DNA reads TGTGCCATCAAAACTGCCGCAGATACGCAGTATTTT. This translates into CAIKTAADTQYF.

The rearrangement joins TRBV30 to TRBJ1-5, with 8 bases lining up with TRBD1. V trimming: 3 bases; J trimming: 3 bases; junction bases outside the gene matches: 10. The germline V gene has CDR1 GTSNPN and CDR2 SVGIG (reference sequence). The CDR3 runs to 16 residues. The chain's CDR3 is CAWRDATGVFNQPQHF. In DNA, the CDR3 is TGTGCCTGGAGAGATGCGACAGGGGTGTTCAATCAGCCCCAGCATTTT.

This clonotype was found many times. V usage is TRBV6-1 and J usage is TRBJ2-1; TRBD1 or TRBD2 may be the D gene (5 bases each). Germline CDR1 is MNHNS and CDR2 is SASEGT. Deletions cut 1 base from V and 1 base from J, with 11 bases between. The CDR3 covers 16 residues. The CDR3 sequence: CASSEERTHSYNEQFF. CDR3 DNA: TGTGCCAGCAGTGAAGAGCGGACACATTCCTACAATGAGCAGTTCTTC.

This clonotype was observed at least ten times. This rearrangement joins TRBV12-3 or TRBV12-4 to TRBJ1-2; D remains unclear. Trimming took 7 bases from V and 3 from J, leaving 12 bases between them. This CDR3 has 13 amino acids. The CDR3 DNA sequence: TGTGCCAGCACCTTCAACCCGGACTATGGCTACACCTTC. Protein product: CASTFNPDYGYTF.

In its sample, this clonotype was seen many times. The genes are TRBV10-3 and TRBJ2-5, with 9 bases identical to TRBD1. The CDR3 consists of 15 residues. V lost 6 bases, J lost 5 bases, and 10 bases stayed unmatched. The germline gives CDR1 ENHRY, CDR2 SYGVKD. The CDR3, as DNA: TGTGCCATCAGGACCGGGACAGGGAGTACCGAGACCCAGTACTTC. Protein product: CAIRTGTGSTETQYF.